The 31 T cell receptor beta chains reported below all come from one sample, sequenced in a study of shared clonotypes between healthy human individuals. Produced via immunoSEQ multiplex PCR; TCRdb's table is partial and in-frame only. The table has fewer than 2.5 million clones, under 95% seen once. The sequencing sample was made of naive CD4+ T cells from PBMCs. Subset described: CD45RA+ positively selected. Receptors originate from a man aged 18-30 years in good health. Some clones in this sample may be carry-over from other donors' samples.

The chain carries TRBV18 and TRBJ1-1, with D perhaps matching TRBD1 (5 bases). The length of the CDR3 is 14 residues. Per germline, CDR1 KGHSH and CDR2 LQKENI. Trimming removed 6 bases from V and 1 base from J, with 12 bases in between. CDR3 protein: CASSGDGKNTEAFF. The CDR3 DNA is TGTGCCAGCTCGGGGGACGGAAAGAACACTGAAGCTTTCTTT.

V gene TRBV25-1 combines with J gene TRBJ2-3, with D hard to call. The CDR3 has 13 residues. Trimming stripped 5 bases from V and 1 base from J, with 7 bases between. Germline assignment: CDR1 MGHDK and CDR2 SYGVNS. The CDR3 nucleotides are TGTGCCAGCAGTTTGCGAGGCACAGATACGCAGTATTTT. It codes for CASSLRGTDTQYF. The full variable domain, with the rest looked up from reference TRBV25-1 and TRBJ2-3, is EADIYQTPRYLVIGTGKKITLECSQTMGHDKMYWYQQDPGMELHLIHYSYGVNSTEKGDLSSESTVSRIRTEHFPLTLESARPSHTSQYLCASSLRGTDTQYFGPGTRLTVL.

The gene calls are TRBV5-1 and TRBJ2-3; 11 bases agree with TRBD2. V shed 6 bases and J 7 bases; nucleotides not matched to a gene: 10. Germline CDR1 SGHRS, CDR2 YFSETQ. CDR3 length: 15 residues. The DNA of the CDR3 is TGCGCCAGCAACCTAATAGCGGGAGGGGGGAATACGCAGTATTTT. Amino acids: CASNLIAGGGNTQYF.

Turning to this clone: Other DNA sequences of this sample code for an identical CDR3. The chain carries TRBV5-1 and TRBJ2-1; 11 bases align to TRBD2. Per germline, CDR1 SGHRS and CDR2 YFSETQ. V lost 0 bases and J lost 10; bases outside the gene matches: 6. The CDR3 runs 15 residues. The CDR3 reads CASSLGLAGGGEQFF. CDR3 in DNA: TGCGCCAGCAGCTTGGGGCTAGCGGGAGGCGGCGAGCAGTTCTTC.

A note on this clone: This specimen includes other DNA sequences encoding the same CDR3. J is TRBJ2-1 and V is TRBV5-1; no firm D call. V was cut by 2 bases and J by 3 bases, with 12 bases left in between. This CDR3 is 15 amino acids long. Germline-derived CDR1 and CDR2 are SGHRS and YFSETQ. The CDR3 sequence: CASSFEAASYNEQFF. As DNA, the CDR3 is TGCGCCAGCAGCTTTGAGGCGGCCAGCTACAATGAGCAGTTCTTC.

The chain carries TRBV6-1 and TRBJ1-2; unclear D gene. The CDR3 covers 12 residues. The V gene's germline CDR1 is MNHNS and CDR2 SASEGT. The V gene lost 4 bases and the J gene lost 8 bases, with 11 bases spanning the gap. The CDR3 DNA is TGTGCCAGCAGTGTTCCCCTGTGGGGCTACACCTTC. It specifies CASSVPLWGYTF.

J is TRBJ2-3 and V is TRBV9; no reliable D call. The CDR3 loop spans 15 amino acids. CDR1 SGDLS and CDR2 YYNGEE come from the germline V gene. V lost 0 bases to trimming and J lost 2 bases, with 10 bases between them. The CDR3 DNA follows: TGTGCCAGCAGCGTAGATCAGCGAACCACAGATACGCAGTATTTT. Translating it yields CASSVDQRTTDTQYF.

The rearrangement links TRBV7-9 to TRBJ1-1; D is undetermined. Germline CDR1 SEHNR, CDR2 FQNEAQ (reference sequence). Trimming removed 5 bases at V and 7 bases at J, with 17 bases between. CDR3 size: 14 residues. The chain's CDR3 is CASSGSAGQYEAFF. The CDR3 DNA reads as TGTGCCAGCAGCGGTAGCGCTGGGCAGTATGAAGCTTTCTTT. The complete variable domain, with remaining parts taken from reference TRBV7-9 and TRBJ1-1, reads DTGVSQNPRHKITKRGQNVTFRCDPISEHNRLYWYRQTLGQGPEFLTYFQNEAQLEKSRLLSDRFSAERPKGSFSTLEIQRTEQGDSAMYLCASSGSAGQYEAFFGQGTRLTVV.

The V and J genes are TRBV6-5 and TRBJ2-1, with a possible D match to TRBD2 (5 bases). Germline-derived CDR1 and CDR2 are MNHEY and SVGAGI. Trimming took 2 bases from V and 9 from J, leaving 17 bases between them. The CDR3 has 15 residues. CDR3 residues: CASSYQVEVTSEQFF. In nucleotides, the CDR3 is TGTGCCAGCAGTTACCAGGTGGAGGTGACAAGTGAGCAGTTCTTC.

The chain employs TRBV6-5 and TRBJ1-3, with D possibly matching TRBD1 (6 bases). From germline, CDR1 is MNHEY and CDR2 SVGAGI. The V end lost 6 bases, the J end lost 4 bases, and 13 bases lay between the germline ends. This CDR3 comprises 14 residues. The CDR3 sequence is CASSFSGTGNTIYF. The DNA for the CDR3 is TGTGCCAGCAGCTTCTCCGGGACAGGAAACACCATATATTTT.

This chain links TRBV5-5 with TRBJ1-2; D unresolved. The length of the CDR3 is 16 residues. V shed 0 bases and J shed 4 bases, with 16 bases lying between them. The germline CDR1 and CDR2 sequences are SGHKS and YYEKEE (reference sequence). The CDR3 protein is CASSLAGAQWVYGYTF. DNA of the CDR3: TGTGCCAGCAGCTTGGCCGGAGCCCAATGGGTCTATGGCTACACCTTC.

The chain employs TRBV19 and TRBJ2-7; 7 nucleotides line up with TRBD2. V was clipped by 5 bases and J by 6 bases; unmatched bases: 7. Germline-derived CDR1 and CDR2 are LNHDA and SQIVND (reference sequence). The CDR3 length is 13 residues. The CDR3 nucleotides read TGTGCCAGTAGTCCCCCGGGCGGGGGCGAGCAGTACTTC. Its translation: CASSPPGGGEQYF.

This rearrangement joins TRBV27 to TRBJ1-4; D is undetermined. The CDR3 extends over 14 amino acids. V was clipped by 6 bases and J by 0 bases, with 8 bases between them. CDR1 and CDR2 from the germline V gene are MNHEY and SMNVEV (reference sequence). CDR3: CASRRYATNEKLFF. In nucleotides, the CDR3 is TGTGCCAGCAGACGCTATGCAACTAATGAAAAACTGTTTTTT. The variable domain in full, completed from reference TRBV27 and TRBJ1-4, reads EAQVTQNPRYLITVTGKKLTVTCSQNMNHEYMSWYRQDPGLGLRQIYYSMNVEVTDKGDVPEGYKVSRKEKRNFPLILESPSPNQTSLYFCASRRYATNEKLFFGSGTQLSVL.

CDR3 nucleotide sequence: TGCAGCGTTTCCCCTTTGAGGGCTAATGAAAAACTGTTTTTT. It is translated as CSVSPLRANEKLFF. V and J are TRBV29-1 and TRBJ1-4, with unresolved D. V dropped 5 bases and J dropped 3 bases, with 13 bases sitting between them. Germline loops: CDR1 SQVTM, CDR2 ANQGSEA. The CDR3 runs to 14 residues.

The CDR3 DNA reads as TGTGCCATCAGTGAGTCGGAAGCCTCCTACAATGAGCAGTTCTTC. As protein: CAISESEASYNEQFF. The J gene is TRBJ2-1, the V gene TRBV10-3; D uncertain. Germline CDR1 and CDR2: ENHRY and SYGVKD. This CDR3 is built from 15 residues. Deletions cut 0 bases from V and 0 bases from J, with 6 bases between.

This clone was seen a single time. The chain has TRBV15 and TRBJ2-1; weak D call: TRBD2 (7 bases). In germline, CDR1 is LNHNV, CDR2 YYDKDF (reference sequence). CDR3 length: 15 residues. Trimming took off 4 bases at V and 7 bases at J, with 17 bases between the two ends. CDR3: CATSTAGGGGNEQFF. The CDR3 bases are TGTGCCACCAGCACCGCTGGGGGGGGCGGGAATGAGCAGTTCTTC.

The rearrangement joins TRBV28 to TRBJ2-7, with D possibly called TRBD1 or TRBD2 (6 bases each). Germline assignment: CDR1 MDHEN and CDR2 SYDVKM. Trimming took off 3 bases at V and 6 bases at J, with 15 bases between the two ends. The CDR3 is made up of 14 amino acids. The CDR3 sequence is CASSFGQTSFEQYF. For the CDR3, the DNA is TGTGCCAGCAGTTTCGGACAGACTAGTTTCGAGCAGTACTTC. The whole variable domain, filled in from reference TRBV28 and TRBJ2-7, reads DVKVTQSSRYLVKRTGEKVFLECVQDMDHENMFWYRQDPGLGLRLIYFSYDVKMKEKGDIPEGYSVSREKKERFSLILESASTNQTSMYLCASSFGQTSFEQYFGPGTRLTVT.

On this clone itself: Sequence at one end of the junction differs from germline and may be a read error. The chain combines TRBV30 with TRBJ2-1; 9 bases are a match to TRBD2. Germline assignment: CDR1 GTSNPN and CDR2 SVGIG (reference sequence). CDR3 length: 13 amino acids. In nucleotides, the CDR3 is TGCAGTCGCGGTAGCGGGAGCGGCAATGAGCAGTTCTTC. Its translation is CSRGSGSGNEQFF.

The CDR3 DNA is TGTGCCAGCAGTGATCAGGGCTGGAGCAATCAGCCCCAGCATTTT. It codes for CASSDQGWSNQPQHF. V usage is TRBV2 and J usage is TRBJ1-5; tentatively, D is TRBD1 (5 bases). Germline V CDR1 and CDR2: SNHLY, FYNNEI. This CDR3 spans 15 amino acids. Trimming removed 3 bases from V and 1 base from J, with 10 bases in between.

The chain uses TRBV5-6 and TRBJ1-1; D remains unclear. Trimming cost V 1 base and J 6 bases, with 19 bases left between them. The CDR3 has 16 amino acids. Germline V CDR1 and CDR2: SGHDT, YYEEEE. The DNA of the CDR3 is TGTGCCAGCAGCTTGTCATTGGAACAGCGCCAGCCTGAAGCTTTCTTT. Its translation: CASSLSLEQRQPEAFF.

CDR3 in amino acids: CASSPRLANNEQFF. The CDR3, as DNA: TGTGCCAGCTCACCTCGGCTAGCTAACAATGAGCAGTTCTTC. The gene calls are TRBV18 and TRBJ2-1, with D maybe TRBD2 (5 bases). The CDR3 loop spans 14 amino acids. From germline, CDR1 is KGHSH and CDR2 LQKENI. V lost 3 bases, J lost 5 bases, and 11 bases lay in between.

The chain is built from TRBV5-6 and TRBJ2-1, with a tentative D call TRBD1 (7 bases). Trimming stripped 1 base from V and 0 bases from J, with 14 bases between. The germline gives CDR1 SGHDT, CDR2 YYEEEE. The CDR3 runs to 17 residues. CDR3: CASSLYGRGDSYNEQFF. CDR3 DNA: TGTGCCAGCAGCTTGTACGGCAGGGGGGACTCCTACAATGAGCAGTTCTTC.

The chain recombines TRBV12-5 with TRBJ1-5, with D possibly being TRBD1 (5 bases). This CDR3 comprises 14 residues. V lost 5 bases and J 0 bases, leaving 8 bases between the germline ends. Germline-derived CDR1 and CDR2 are LGHNT and FRNRAP. The CDR3 DNA follows: TGTGCTAGTGGTGCTGACAGTAGCAATCAGCCCCAGCATTTT. Translating it yields CASGADSSNQPQHF.

CDR3 in DNA: TGCGCCAGCAGCCCGGACGGCCGGACGGAAGTCTACGAGCAGTACTTC. Translated: CASSPDGRTEVYEQYF. The chain employs TRBV5-1 and TRBJ2-7; no clear D gene. CDR1 is SGHRS and CDR2 is YFSETQ in the germline V gene. CDR3 length: 16 amino acids. Deletions cut 4 bases from V and 3 bases from J, with 20 bases between.

This clone was picked up one time. The J gene is TRBJ1-1, the V gene TRBV5-1; possibly TRBD1 for D (6 bases). Between the trimmed V and J ends, which lost 4 bases and 11 bases, there was a span of 24 bases. Per the germline V gene, CDR1 is SGHRS and CDR2 is YFSETQ. The CDR3 is 15 amino acids. The CDR3 region is CASSPMGQPRGDAFF. The DNA of the CDR3 is TGCGCCAGCAGCCCCATGGGCCAACCCAGGGGCGACGCTTTCTTT.

V usage is TRBV6-1 and J usage is TRBJ2-3; TRBD2 aligns across 7 bases. The CDR3 is 14 residues long. Trimming removed 4 bases from V and 4 bases from J; junction bases left unmatched: 5. The germline V gene encodes CDR1 MNHNS and CDR2 SASEGT. This CDR3 is CASSGSGTADTQYF. In nucleotides, the CDR3 is TGTGCCAGCAGTGGGAGCGGGACGGCAGATACGCAGTATTTT.

This chain joins TRBV5-4 and TRBJ1-3, with 8 bases matching TRBD1. The V segment lost 2 bases and the J segment 1 base; nucleotides outside the gene matches: 5. This CDR3 spans 16 amino acids. Germline V gene data show CDR1 as SGHNT and CDR2 as YYREEE (reference sequence). Here the CDR3 reads CASSFGTGASGNTIYF. In nucleotides, the CDR3 is TGTGCCAGCAGCTTCGGGACAGGCGCTTCTGGAAACACCATATATTTT.

The chain links TRBV7-3 to TRBJ2-3; no firm D call. CDR3 size: 15 residues. The germline V gene has CDR1 SGHTA and CDR2 FQGTGA. The ends were cut back, 1 base at V and 0 bases at J, with 8 bases in the middle. The CDR3 DNA sequence: TGTGCCAGCAGCTTAAGGTCCTCTAGCACAGATACGCAGTATTTT. Its protein product is CASSLRSSSTDTQYF.

This chain connects TRBV28 to TRBJ2-7; 8 positions match TRBD1. The CDR3 spans 14 residues. CDR1 and CDR2 (germline): MDHEN, SYDVKM. Trimming at V came to 3 bases and at J to 6 bases, leaving 7 bases not matched to a gene. CDR3: CASSLVDRAGEQYF. CDR3 nucleotide sequence: TGTGCCAGCAGTTTGGTGGACAGGGCGGGCGAGCAGTACTTC.

The rearrangement links TRBV7-2 to TRBJ2-3; no firm D call. CDR3 length: 16 amino acids. Trimming left V 3 bases short and J 3 bases short, with 16 bases between. Germline values: CDR1 SGHTA, CDR2 FQGNSA. The CDR3 sequence: CASSLLLGGWTDTQYF. CDR3 DNA sequence: TGTGCCAGCAGCTTGCTTTTGGGCGGATGGACAGATACGCAGTATTTT.

The rearrangement links TRBV28 to TRBJ2-1, with D perhaps TRBD2 (5 bases). CDR1 and CDR2 from the germline V gene are MDHEN and SYDVKM. This CDR3 has 19 residues. Trimming cost V 1 base and J 0 bases, with 19 bases left between them. CDR3 region: CASSLSSGLGRSSYNEQFF. The CDR3 bases are TGTGCCAGCAGTTTATCTTCGGGGTTGGGTCGGAGCTCCTACAATGAGCAGTTCTTC.